This T cell receptor beta chain was recorded in a study of monozygotic twins with inflammatory bowel disease. The authors drew 2.5 to 3 ml of blood from each donor. This CDR3 comprises 14 residues. Per the germline V gene, CDR1 is MGHDK and CDR2 is SYGVNS. TCRdb re-analyzed the 5' RACE reads; it lists each CDR3 protein once, without DNA. This table lists about 160,000 distinct CDR3 sequences. What was sequenced was blood. The chain joins TRBV25-1 to TRBJ1-5; the TCRdb call, TRBD1, lacks DNA for checking. The sequence derives from a human donor with ulcerative colitis or Crohn's disease, or a healthy co-twin of an affected twin (not recorded which). CDR3 sequence: CASSARGGNQPQHF.